These 17 T cell receptor beta chains share one sample of origin, sequenced in a study of cytomegalovirus exposure and HLA in healthy donors. Primers for the PCR totalled 60 Vbeta and 13 Jbeta. Data came from immunoSEQ multiplex PCR; TCRdb stores just in-frame clones and leaves some out. The table includes around 130,000 clones, under 90% detected once. What was sequenced was PBMCs. The receptors were gathered from a woman in her 40s in good health and CMV-seronegative.

In the case of this clone: A read error may account for a junction end that differs from germline. This chain uses TRBV7-3 with TRBJ2-1; D is undetermined. This CDR3 region has 13 residues. CDR1 and CDR2 from the germline V gene are SGHTA and FQGTGA. CDR3 sequence (DNA): TGTGCCAGCAGCCTCGACTCCAACAATGAGCAGTTCTTC. It codes for CASSLDSNNEQFF. Combining the CDR3 with reference TRBV7-3 and TRBJ2-1 gives the whole variable domain GAGVSQTPSNKVTEKGKYVELRCDPISGHTALYWYRQSLGQGPEFLIYFQGTGAADDSGLPNDRFFAVRPEGSVSTLKIQRTERGDSAVYLCASSLDSNNEQFFGPGTRLTVL.

The chain combines TRBV5-1 with TRBJ2-7; 7 nucleotides line up with TRBD1. This CDR3 spans 14 amino acids. The ends lost 7 bases at V and 5 bases at J; junction bases unmatched: 12. CDR1 is SGHRS and CDR2 is YFSETQ in the germline V gene. This chain's CDR3 is CASQSGTAAHEQYF. The CDR3, as DNA: TGCGCCAGCCAATCCGGGACAGCCGCCCACGAGCAGTACTTC.

The chain employs TRBV7-8 and TRBJ1-4; D possibly corresponds to TRBD1 (6 bases). This CDR3 spans 14 amino acids. Trimming stripped 4 bases from V and 7 bases from J, with 13 bases between. Germline assignment: CDR1 SGHVS and CDR2 FQNEAQ. CDR3 protein: CASSSRDNTEKLFF. CDR3 DNA sequence: TGTGCCAGCAGCTCCCGGGACAATACTGAAAAACTGTTTTTT.

This clone was seen once. The rearrangement links TRBV27 to TRBJ1-5, with TRBD1 matching over 7 bases. The ends lost 2 bases at V and 2 bases at J; junction bases unmatched: 12. Per the germline V gene, CDR1 is MNHEY and CDR2 is SMNVEV (reference sequence). The CDR3 is 18 amino acids. The CDR3 DNA is TGTGCCAGCAGTTTAGTCGGACAGGTCGGGCCTGGCAATCAGCCCCAGCATTTT. This encodes CASSLVGQVGPGNQPQHF.

This chain connects TRBV10-3 to TRBJ1-1, with 7 bases matching TRBD1. The CDR3 spans 14 residues. The J segment lost 4 bases and the V segment lost 0 bases, leaving 2 bases of the junction unmatched. Germline values: CDR1 ENHRY, CDR2 SYGVKD. CDR3 sequence reads: CAISESSGGTEAFF. CDR3 bases: TGTGCCATCAGTGAGTCGTCAGGGGGCACTGAAGCTTTCTTT.

This chain links TRBV6-1 with TRBJ2-1; tentatively, D is TRBD1 (6 bases). CDR3 length: 14 residues. Trimming left V 6 bases short and J 2 bases short, with 11 bases between. Germline V gene sequence: CDR1 MNHNS, CDR2 SASEGT. CDR3 bases: TGTGCCAGCAGAGCAGGGACAACCTACAATGAGCAGTTCTTC. Translating gives CASRAGTTYNEQFF.

This chain links TRBV7-9 with TRBJ2-3, with a possible D match to TRBD2 (6 bases). Germline V gene lookup returns CDR1 SEHNR and CDR2 FQNEAQ (reference sequence). This CDR3 has 16 residues. V lost 4 bases and J 2 bases, leaving 16 bases between the germline ends. CDR3 DNA: TGTGCCAGCAGCTCCATCGACGGCGGGGACACAGATACGCAGTATTTT. Its translation: CASSSIDGGDTDTQYF. The variable domain in full, with the rest retrieved from reference TRBV7-9 and TRBJ2-3, is DTGVSQNPRHKITKRGQNVTFRCDPISEHNRLYWYRQTLGQGPEFLTYFQNEAQLEKSRLLSDRFSAERPKGSFSTLEIQRTEQGDSAMYLCASSSIDGGDTDTQYFGPGTRLTVL.

The chain carries TRBV5-6 and TRBJ2-1; TRBD2 matches 7 bases. This CDR3 has 14 residues. Germline CDR1 and CDR2: SGHDT and YYEEEE. The V gene end was trimmed by 4 bases and the J gene end by 4 bases; junction bases not matched to a gene: 5. The CDR3 DNA follows: TGTGCCAGCAGCCGGACTAGTAATTACAATGAGCAGTTCTTC. This sequence encodes CASSRTSNYNEQFF.

This clone was counted between two and nine times. The V call is TRBV6-5, the J call TRBJ1-2; D might be TRBD1 (6 bases). CDR3 length: 13 residues. Germline V gene data show CDR1 as MNHEY and CDR2 as SVGAGI. Trimming pared 2 bases from V and 6 bases from J, leaving 10 bases between. The CDR3 is CASSYLGTNGYTF. The CDR3 DNA sequence: TGTGCCAGCAGTTACCTGGGGACAAATGGCTACACCTTC.

The chain has TRBV18 and TRBJ1-4, with 9 nucleotides matching TRBD1. With V trimmed by 0 bases and J by 11 bases, 7 bases remained unmatched. The length of the CDR3 is 15 residues. Germline CDR1 KGHSH, CDR2 LQKENI. CDR3 sequence: CASSPPTGGARKLFF. Written as DNA, the CDR3 is TGTGCCAGCTCACCACCGACAGGGGGGGCGAGGAAACTGTTTTTT.

This clone came up a few times. CDR3 sequence reads: CASSQSGPRTTSNEQFF. CDR3 nucleotide sequence: TGCGCCAGCAGCCAATCAGGCCCCCGGACTACCTCCAATGAGCAGTTCTTC. J is TRBJ2-1 and V is TRBV4-3, with D possibly TRBD2 on 6 matching bases. Germline CDR1 reads LGHNA; CDR2 reads YSLEER. V was trimmed by 2 bases and J by 6 bases, leaving 20 bases between them. The CDR3 loop spans 17 amino acids.

V usage is TRBV5-5 and J usage is TRBJ2-1; maybe TRBD1 (6 bases). V dropped 2 bases and J dropped 0 bases, with 15 bases sitting between them. This CDR3 contains 17 residues. CDR1 SGHKS and CDR2 YYEKEE come from the germline V gene (reference sequence). The CDR3 nucleotides read TGTGCCAGCAGCTTTACTCCCAGGGGAAGCTCCTACAATGAGCAGTTCTTC. This codes for CASSFTPRGSSYNEQFF.

This chain connects TRBV11-2 to TRBJ1-2; D is perhaps TRBD1 (6 bases). Looked up from germline, CDR1 is SGHAT and CDR2 is FQNNGV. V lost 1 base, J lost 4 bases, and 16 bases lay in between. The CDR3 extends over 16 amino acids. CDR3 sequence: CASSLGPYETGYGYTF. The CDR3 nucleotides are TGTGCCAGCAGCTTAGGGCCTTACGAGACAGGCTATGGCTACACCTTC.

The V and J genes are TRBV5-6 and TRBJ2-5; TRBD2 matches at 8 bases. The J call is in doubt because the DNA end fits TRBJ2-7 better. The CDR3 has 13 amino acids. In germline, CDR1 is SGHDT, CDR2 YYEEEE. The CDR3 nucleotides read TGTGCCAGCAGCTTTACTAGCGGATACGAGCAGTACTTC. This encodes CASSFTSGYEQYF.

The V gene is TRBV19, the J gene TRBJ1-3, with D possibly being TRBD1 (6 bases). This CDR3 comprises 16 residues. Between the trimmed V and J ends, which lost 2 bases and 1 base, there was a span of 12 bases. Germline-derived CDR1 and CDR2 are LNHDA and SQIVND (reference sequence). The CDR3 sequence is CASSILKTGSGNTIYF. The CDR3 bases are TGTGCCAGTAGTATACTGAAGACAGGTTCTGGAAACACCATATATTTT.

The rearrangement uses TRBV28 and TRBJ2-7, with TRBD2 as a possible D gene (5 bases). Trimming took off 1 base at V and 3 bases at J, with 10 bases between the two ends. CDR1 is MDHEN and CDR2 is SYDVKM in the germline V gene. The CDR3 totals 14 residues. CDR3 loop: CASSLSGDLYEQYF. The CDR3 coding sequence is TGTGCCAGCAGTTTATCCGGGGATCTCTACGAGCAGTACTTC.

The rearrangement joins TRBV6-6 to TRBJ2-5; 9 bases align to TRBD1. Trimming removed 6 bases from V and 4 bases from J; junction bases left unmatched: 9. The germline gives CDR1 MNHNY, CDR2 SVGAGI (reference sequence). This CDR3 is built from 15 residues. The CDR3 DNA reads as TGTGCCAGCAGACCCGGACAGGGGATAGGAGAGACCCAGTACTTC. This gives the protein CASRPGQGIGETQYF.